This T cell receptor beta chain emerged from a study of CD8 T cells in ankylosing spondylitis. Findings of the study overall: There was a TCR beta motif, made of eight highly homologous variants, that appeared characteristic of ankylosing spondylitis blood. Reportedly, matched ankylosing spondylitis synovial fluid was significantly enriched for disease-linked clones. Both synovial fluid and blood in reactive arthritis had previously been reported to carry some motif variants. Disease-linked clones had a CD8+ phenotype and relatively low frequency in peripheral blood.

The ends lost 2 bases at V and 5 bases at J; junction bases unmatched: 11. Germline V gives CDR1 DFQATT, CDR2 SNEGSKA (reference sequence). The CDR3 is 16 amino acids. This clonotype was observed a handful of times. Its antigen is still unknown. One entry per CDR3 protein results from TCRdb running MiXCR on the 5' RACE reads. The data show roughly 130,000 distinct CDR3 sequences, roughly 7.7% seen once. This clonotype was obtained from a male donor with ankylosing spondylitis. V usage is TRBV20-1 and J usage is TRBJ2-5; 10 bases are a match to TRBD2. Sequenced material: synovial fluid, either unsorted or a sorted T cell fraction (not recorded which). The CDR3 sequence is CSARRGKREGPETQYF. CDR3 coding DNA: TGCAGTGCTAGACGGGGGAAGCGGGAGGGCCCGGAGACCCAGTACTTC.